A selection of T cell receptor beta chains follows, all from one sample in a study of T cells after yellow fever vaccination. MiXCR, applied by TCRdb to the 5' RACE reads, yields one record per CDR3 protein. The table shows roughly 120,000 distinct CDR3 sequences, with around 6.7% occurring only once. The specimen comprised CD4+ T cells sorted from PBMCs, sampled roughly 46 days after the first yellow fever vaccination. These receptors were taken from a man aged 18 to 30 who received the YFV17D yellow fever vaccine. Each CDR3 is given with its conserved first and last residue. Each record gives: CDR3 DNA, CDR3 protein, clone size, J gene, D gene, V gene. A D gene is named only where the DNA matches it firmly. Only part of the rows carry a size: once, few, many, or a class if the clone is expanded.

CDR3nt: TGTGCCAGCAGCTTGGGCTTCCCGGGACAGGGGAACACCGGGGAGCTGTTTTTT
CDR3aa: CASSLGFPGQGNTGELFF
abundance: many
j_gene: TRBJ2-2
d_gene: TRBD1
v_gene: TRBV5-6

CDR3nt: TGTGCCAGCAAGTTGATTATAACCGGGGAGCTGTTTTTT
CDR3aa: CASKLIITGELFF
abundance: many
j_gene: TRBJ2-2
d_gene: .
v_gene: TRBV28

CDR3nt: TGTGCCAGCAGTTTACCCAGTCGCGCTTCAGGTGCGCAGTTCTTC
CDR3aa: CASSLPSRASGAQFF
abundance: many
j_gene: TRBJ2-1
d_gene: .
v_gene: TRBV28

CDR3nt: TGTGCCAGCAGCCCCGGACTAGCGGGGGAAGAGACCCAGTACTTC
CDR3aa: CASSPGLAGEETQYF
abundance: many
j_gene: TRBJ2-5
d_gene: TRBD2
v_gene: TRBV4-2

CDR3nt: TGTGCCAGCAGTCTGTTTAACCAAGAGACCCAGTACTTC
CDR3aa: CASSLFNQETQYF
abundance: many
j_gene: TRBJ2-5
d_gene: .
v_gene: TRBV7-8

CDR3nt: TGTGCCAGCAGTCCATTGACAGGGGCGAACTATGGCTACACCTTC
CDR3aa: CASSPLTGANYGYTF
abundance: .
j_gene: TRBJ1-2
d_gene: TRBD1
v_gene: TRBV27

CDR3nt: TGTGCCAGCAGTCTCGACAATCAGCCCCAGCATTTT
CDR3aa: CASSLDNQPQHF
abundance: many
j_gene: TRBJ1-5
d_gene: .
v_gene: TRBV7-2

CDR3nt: TGTGCCAGCAGCCTGGGGGGACAACACACCGGGGAGCTGTTTTTT
CDR3aa: CASSLGGQHTGELFF
abundance: many
j_gene: TRBJ2-2
d_gene: .
v_gene: TRBV5-5

CDR3nt: TGCGCCAGCAGGGAAGGGAGCTCCTATAATTCACCCCTCCACTTT
CDR3aa: CASREGSSYNSPLHF
abundance: .
j_gene: TRBJ1-6
d_gene: .
v_gene: TRBV5-1

CDR3nt: TGCGCCAGCAGCTTGGAGGGAGGAGACCTTTACGAGCAGTACTTC
CDR3aa: CASSLEGGDLYEQYF
abundance: many
j_gene: TRBJ2-7
d_gene: .
v_gene: TRBV5-1

CDR3nt: TGTGCCAGCAGCCAAGAAGGAGGAGCGGGGGGGCGCGGGTACATTCAGTACTTC
CDR3aa: CASSQEGGAGGRGYIQYF
abundance: many
j_gene: TRBJ2-4
d_gene: TRBD2
v_gene: TRBV3-1